A selection of T cell receptor beta chains follows, all from one sample in a study of blood T cell repertoires in COVID-19. The method was immunoSEQ multiplex PCR; TCRdb's version includes in-frame clones alone and lacks a portion of them. The sample lists fewer than 110,000 clones; over 75% were seen once. Sequenced sample: peripheral blood. All receptors come from a human donor in a cohort sampled during active or convalescent COVID-19. CDR3s include the opening cysteine and the closing phenylalanine or tryptophan. Each record gives: CDR3 DNA, CDR3 protein, clone size, D gene, J gene, V gene. The D gene is left open where the match is weak. Some rows have no size entry. The others give once, few or many, or a class for an expanded clone.

TGTGCCAGCAGCGTAACTAGCGGGGTTGAGACCCAGTACTTC | CASSVTSGVETQYF | . | TRBD2 | TRBJ2-5 | TRBV9
TGTGCCAGCAGCTTAAGCGGGGGGCCCCACAATGAGCAGTTCTTC | CASSLSGGPHNEQFF | . | TRBD2 | TRBJ2-1 | TRBV7-3
TGTGCCAGCAGCTTGGACAGGAACACTGAAGCTTTCTTT | CASSLDRNTEAFF | . | . | TRBJ1-1 | TRBV5-4
TGCGCCAGCAGCCACCTCCACGGGACTAGCGGGGCGTACGAGCAGTACTTC | CASSHLHGTSGAYEQYF | once | TRBD2 | TRBJ2-7 | TRBV4-1
TGTGCCAGCAGTTTACGTAGGACAGCCCTCCCCTATCCCCAGCATTTT | CASSLRRTALPYPQHF | . | . | TRBJ1-5 | TRBV28
TGTGCCACCAGTGACCTAGCAGGGGGCCGGAACACTGAAGCTTTCTTT | CATSDLAGGRNTEAFF | once | TRBD1 | TRBJ1-1 | TRBV24-1
TGTGCCAGCAGCTTACCGGTAGTTCGGGGCTACACCTTC | CASSLPVVRGYTF | . | . | TRBJ1-2 | TRBV7-9
TGTGCCAGCAGTTACAATGGACAGCACAATGAGCAGTTCTTC | CASSYNGQHNEQFF | once | . | TRBJ2-1 | TRBV6-5
TGTGCCAGCAGCCCATGGGCTGGCGGGGGTAGCCCAGATACGCAGTATTTT | CASSPWAGGGSPDTQYF | . | TRBD2 | TRBJ2-3 | TRBV9
TGTGCTAGTGGTTTTGACCCCGGGACAGCATCATACGAGCAGTACTTC | CASGFDPGTASYEQYF | . | TRBD1 | TRBJ2-7 | TRBV12-5
TGTGCCAGCAGCCAAGATCTCCTAGCGGGGATGCAGTTCTTC | CASSQDLLAGMQFF | . | TRBD2 | TRBJ2-1 | TRBV3-1/TRBV3-2
TGTGCCAGCAGCGCCCCTCGACAGGGACGTTATAATTCACCCCTCCACTTT | CASSAPRQGRYNSPLHF | few | TRBD1 | TRBJ1-6 | TRBV9
TGTGCCAGCAGCTCCTCTCCCCTAGACAGAACCTACGAGCAGTACTTC | CASSSSPLDRTYEQYF | . | . | TRBJ2-7 | TRBV7-9
TGTGCCAGTAGCCCACAGGGGGCGAATGGAAACACCATATATTTT | CASSPQGANGNTIYF | . | TRBD1 | TRBJ1-3 | TRBV19
TGTGCCAGCAGCGACAGGGCTATTTCACCCCTCCACTTT | CASSDRAISPLHF | once | TRBD1 | TRBJ1-6 | TRBV6-5
TGTGCCAGCAGCTTTGGACAGGGAGGCTACACCTTC | CASSFGQGGYTF | . | TRBD1 | TRBJ1-2 | TRBV11-2
TGTGCCAGCAGCCATGGGTTTGGACAGGGTCCCTCTGGGGCCAACGTCCTGACTTTC | CASSHGFGQGPSGANVLTF | . | TRBD1 | TRBJ2-6 | TRBV7-2
TGTGCCAGCAGTTTGCTAACTAGCGGGGGTGCTAATACGCAGTATTTT | CASSLLTSGGANTQYF | . | TRBD2 | TRBJ2-3 | TRBV28
TGTGCCAGCAGCCCCCGGGGCGGGGGGGCGGGAGATACGCAGTATTTT | CASSPRGGGAGDTQYF | . | TRBD2 | TRBJ2-3 | TRBV9
TGTGCCAGCAGTGAGGGTGGTATAGGGGAGCTGTTTTTT | CASSEGGIGELFF | . | . | TRBJ2-2 | TRBV9
TGTGCCAGTAGTTCGGCCAGGTCCTCTGGAAACACCATATATTTT | CASSSARSSGNTIYF | . | . | TRBJ1-3 | TRBV19
TGCGCCAGCAGCCCAAGACAGGGGGTAGAGGACGAGCAGTACTTC | CASSPRQGVEDEQYF | . | TRBD1 | TRBJ2-7 | TRBV5-1
TGTGCCAGCAGTTATTCGGGTTCCACCGGGGAGCTGTTTTTT | CASSYSGSTGELFF | . | . | TRBJ2-2 | TRBV6-5